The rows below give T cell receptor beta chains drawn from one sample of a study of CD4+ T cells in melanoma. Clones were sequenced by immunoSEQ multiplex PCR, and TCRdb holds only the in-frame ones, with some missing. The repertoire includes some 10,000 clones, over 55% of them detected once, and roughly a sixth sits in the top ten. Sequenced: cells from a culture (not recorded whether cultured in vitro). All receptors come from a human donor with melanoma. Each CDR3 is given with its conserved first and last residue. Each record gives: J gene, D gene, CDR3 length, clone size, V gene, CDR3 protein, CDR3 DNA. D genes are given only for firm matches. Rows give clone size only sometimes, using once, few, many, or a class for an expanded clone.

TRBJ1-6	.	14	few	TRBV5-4	CASSGGSQGSPLHF	TGTGCCAGCAGTGGAGGGAGTCAAGGGTCACCCCTCCACTTT
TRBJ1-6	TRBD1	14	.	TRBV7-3	CASSYRGTNSPLHF	TGTGCCAGCAGCTACAGGGGTACGAATTCACCCCTCCACTTT
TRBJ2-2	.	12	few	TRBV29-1	CSATGNTGELFF	TGCAGCGCTACAGGGAACACCGGGGAGCTGTTTTTT
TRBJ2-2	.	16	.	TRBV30	CALLYHDPELTGELFF	TGTGCCTTACTTTACCACGACCCCGAACTAACCGGGGAGCTGTTTTTT
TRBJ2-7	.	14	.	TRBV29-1	CSVDRGLGAREQYF	TGCAGCGTTGACCGGGGCCTTGGGGCCCGTGAGCAGTACTTC
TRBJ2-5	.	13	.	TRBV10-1	CASSVGGRGTQYF	TGCGCCAGCAGTGTAGGTGGGAGAGGGACCCAGTACTTC
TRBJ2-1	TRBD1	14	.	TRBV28	CASFSTRGRNEQFF	TGTGCCTCTTTTTCGACCAGGGGGCGAAATGAGCAGTTCTTC
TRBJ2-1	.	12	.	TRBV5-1	CASSLVPNEQFF	TGCGCCAGCAGCTTGGTGCCTAATGAGCAGTTCTTC
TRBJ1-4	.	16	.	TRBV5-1	CASSLRPGREGEKLFF	TGCGCCAGCAGCTTGAGACCAGGGAGGGAGGGTGAAAAACTGTTTTTT
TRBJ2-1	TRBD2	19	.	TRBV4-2	CASSQDRLGRGGRKNEQFF	TGTGCCAGCAGCCAAGATCGATTGGGACGGGGGGGCCGGAAAAATGAGCAGTTCTTC
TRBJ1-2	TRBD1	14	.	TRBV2	CAIRGQGATYGYTF	TGTGCCATTAGGGGACAGGGGGCCACCTATGGCTACACCTTC
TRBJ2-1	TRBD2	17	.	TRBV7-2	CASSLASGTSGLVEQFF	TGTGCCAGCAGCTTAGCCTCCGGGACTAGCGGGTTGGTTGAGCAGTTCTTC
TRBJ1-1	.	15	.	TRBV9	CASSVDGHPNTEAFF	TGTGCCAGCAGCGTAGACGGACACCCGAACACTGAAGCTTTCTTT
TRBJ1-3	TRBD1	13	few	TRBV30	CAWRTGGGNTIYF	TGTGCCTGGAGAACAGGGGGTGGAAACACCATATATTTT
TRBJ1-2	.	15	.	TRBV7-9	CASSLDGDITRGYTF	TGTGCCAGCAGCTTGGACGGGGACATAACTAGGGGCTACACCTTC
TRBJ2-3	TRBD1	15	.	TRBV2	CASSTGTGVTDTQYF	TGTGCCAGCAGCACCGGGACAGGGGTCACAGATACGCAGTATTTT
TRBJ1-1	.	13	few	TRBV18	CASSAGQRDQAFF	TGTGCCAGCTCCGCAGGGCAGAGAGATCAAGCTTTCTTT
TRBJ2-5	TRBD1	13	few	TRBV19	CASARGFEETQYF	TGTGCCAGTGCCAGGGGGTTCGAAGAGACCCAGTACTTC